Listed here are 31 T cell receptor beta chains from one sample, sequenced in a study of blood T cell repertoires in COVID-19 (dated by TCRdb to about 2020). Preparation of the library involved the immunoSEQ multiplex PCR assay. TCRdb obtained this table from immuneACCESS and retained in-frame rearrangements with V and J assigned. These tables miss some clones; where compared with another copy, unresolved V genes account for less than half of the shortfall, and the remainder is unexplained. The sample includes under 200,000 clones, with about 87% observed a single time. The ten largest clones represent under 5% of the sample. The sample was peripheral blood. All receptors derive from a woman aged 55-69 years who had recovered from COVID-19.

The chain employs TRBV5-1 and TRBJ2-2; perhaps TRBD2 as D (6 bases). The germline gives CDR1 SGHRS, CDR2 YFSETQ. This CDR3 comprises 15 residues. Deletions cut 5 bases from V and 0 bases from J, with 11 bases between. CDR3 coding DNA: TGCGCCAGCAGGACCGGGACTTCGAACACCGGGGAGCTGTTTTTT. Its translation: CASRTGTSNTGELFF.

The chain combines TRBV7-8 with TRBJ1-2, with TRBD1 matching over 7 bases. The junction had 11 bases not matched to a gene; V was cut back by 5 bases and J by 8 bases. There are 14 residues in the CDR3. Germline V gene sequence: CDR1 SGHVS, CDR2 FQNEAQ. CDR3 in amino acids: CASSVQEGAGGYTF. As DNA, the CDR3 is TGTGCCAGCAGCGTGCAGGAGGGGGCGGGCGGCTACACCTTC.

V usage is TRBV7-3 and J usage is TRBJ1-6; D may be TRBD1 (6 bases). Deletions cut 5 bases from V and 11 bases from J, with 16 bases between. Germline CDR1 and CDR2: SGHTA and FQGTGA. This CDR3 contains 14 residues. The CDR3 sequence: CASSEDSTRAPLHF. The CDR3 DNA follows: TGTGCCAGCAGCGAGGACAGTACTCGGGCACCCCTCCACTTT.

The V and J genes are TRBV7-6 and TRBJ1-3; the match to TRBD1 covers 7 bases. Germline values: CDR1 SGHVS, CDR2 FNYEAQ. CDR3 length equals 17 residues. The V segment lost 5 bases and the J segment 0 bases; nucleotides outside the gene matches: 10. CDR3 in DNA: TGTGCCAGCAGCCCAGGGGGGACACTCCGCTCTGGAAACACCATATATTTT. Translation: CASSPGGTLRSGNTIYF.

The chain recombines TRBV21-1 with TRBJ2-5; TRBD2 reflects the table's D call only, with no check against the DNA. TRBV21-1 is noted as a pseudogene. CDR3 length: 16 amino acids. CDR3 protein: CASRKEGTENQETQYF. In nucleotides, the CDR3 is TGTGCCAGCAGAAAGGAGGGTACAGAGAACCAAGAGACCCAGTACTTC.

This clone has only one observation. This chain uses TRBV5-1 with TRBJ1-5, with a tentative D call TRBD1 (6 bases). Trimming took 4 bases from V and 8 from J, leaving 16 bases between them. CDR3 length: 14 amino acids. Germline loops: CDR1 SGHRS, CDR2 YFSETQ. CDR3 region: CASSEDSLDEPQHF. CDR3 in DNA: TGCGCCAGCAGCGAGGACAGTCTCGACGAGCCCCAGCATTTT.

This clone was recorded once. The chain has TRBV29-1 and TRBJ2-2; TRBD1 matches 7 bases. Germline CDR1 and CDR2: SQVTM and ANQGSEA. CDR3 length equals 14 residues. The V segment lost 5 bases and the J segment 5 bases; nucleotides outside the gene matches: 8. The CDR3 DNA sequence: TGCAGCGTTTCACGACAGGGCGGGACCGGGGAGCTGTTTTTT. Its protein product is CSVSRQGGTGELFF.

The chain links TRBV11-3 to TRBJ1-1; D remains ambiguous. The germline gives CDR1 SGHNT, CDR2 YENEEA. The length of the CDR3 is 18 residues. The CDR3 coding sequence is TGTGCGCCGGAGGGCTTAGTGAGGTGGAGAATCATGAACACTGAAGCTTTCTTT. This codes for CAPEGLVRWRIMNTEAFF.

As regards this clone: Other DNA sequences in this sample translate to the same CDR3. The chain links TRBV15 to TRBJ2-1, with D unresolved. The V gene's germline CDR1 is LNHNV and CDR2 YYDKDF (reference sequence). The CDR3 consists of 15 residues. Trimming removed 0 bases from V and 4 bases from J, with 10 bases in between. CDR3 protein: CATSRDRGSYNEQFF. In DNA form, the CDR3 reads TGTGCCACCAGCAGAGATCGCGGCAGTTACAATGAGCAGTTCTTC.

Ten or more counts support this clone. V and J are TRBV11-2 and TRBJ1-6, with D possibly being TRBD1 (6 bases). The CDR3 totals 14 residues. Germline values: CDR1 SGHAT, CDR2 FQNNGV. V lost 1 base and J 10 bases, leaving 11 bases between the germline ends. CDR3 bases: TGTGCCAGCAGCTTAGGCAGGGGAGGGTCACCCCTCCACTTT. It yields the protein CASSLGRGGSPLHF.

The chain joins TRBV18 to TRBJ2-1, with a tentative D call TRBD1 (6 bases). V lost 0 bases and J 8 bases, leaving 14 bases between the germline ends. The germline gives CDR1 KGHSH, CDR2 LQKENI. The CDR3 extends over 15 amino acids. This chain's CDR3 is CASSPPSQGFYEQFF. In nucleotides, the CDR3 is TGTGCCAGCTCACCACCGTCTCAGGGGTTTTATGAGCAGTTCTTC.

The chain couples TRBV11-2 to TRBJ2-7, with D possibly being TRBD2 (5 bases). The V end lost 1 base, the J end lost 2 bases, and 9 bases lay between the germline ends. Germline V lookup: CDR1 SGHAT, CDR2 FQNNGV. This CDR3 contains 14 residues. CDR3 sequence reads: CASSLVTTPYEQYF. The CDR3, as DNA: TGTGCCAGCAGCTTAGTGACTACCCCCTACGAGCAGTACTTC.

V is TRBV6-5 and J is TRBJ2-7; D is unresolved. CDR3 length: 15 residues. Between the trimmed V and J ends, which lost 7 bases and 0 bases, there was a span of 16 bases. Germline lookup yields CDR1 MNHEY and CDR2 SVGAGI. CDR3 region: CASTNTPGFSYEQYF. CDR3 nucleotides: TGTGCCAGCACGAACACCCCCGGGTTCTCCTACGAGCAGTACTTC.

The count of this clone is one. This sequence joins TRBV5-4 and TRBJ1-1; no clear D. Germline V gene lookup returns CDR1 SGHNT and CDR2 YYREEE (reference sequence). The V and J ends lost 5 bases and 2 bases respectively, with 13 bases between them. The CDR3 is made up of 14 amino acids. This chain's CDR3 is CASSIGQANTEAFF. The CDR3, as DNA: TGTGCCAGCAGTATAGGTCAGGCTAACACTGAAGCTTTCTTT.

CDR3 protein: CAWNRNSGNTIYF. The CDR3 DNA reads TGTGCCTGGAACAGAAACTCTGGAAACACCATATATTTT. The V call is TRBV30, the J call TRBJ1-3, with D hard to call. With 4 bases removed from V and 0 bases from J, the gap between germline ends came to 7 bases. The CDR3 loop spans 13 amino acids. Per germline, CDR1 GTSNPN and CDR2 SVGIG (reference sequence).

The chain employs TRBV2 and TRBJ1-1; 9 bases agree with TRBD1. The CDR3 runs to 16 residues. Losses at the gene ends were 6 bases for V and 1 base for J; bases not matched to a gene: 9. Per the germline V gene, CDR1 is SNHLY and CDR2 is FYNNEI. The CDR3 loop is CASRGTGGASNTEAFF. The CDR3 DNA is TGTGCCAGCAGGGGTACAGGGGGCGCGTCGAACACTGAAGCTTTCTTT.

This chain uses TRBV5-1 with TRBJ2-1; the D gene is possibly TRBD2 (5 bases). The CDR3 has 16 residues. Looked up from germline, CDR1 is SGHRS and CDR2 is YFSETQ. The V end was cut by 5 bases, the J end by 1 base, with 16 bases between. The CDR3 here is CASRETAEVSYNEQFF. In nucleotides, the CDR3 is TGCGCCAGCAGGGAAACCGCGGAGGTATCCTACAATGAGCAGTTCTTC.

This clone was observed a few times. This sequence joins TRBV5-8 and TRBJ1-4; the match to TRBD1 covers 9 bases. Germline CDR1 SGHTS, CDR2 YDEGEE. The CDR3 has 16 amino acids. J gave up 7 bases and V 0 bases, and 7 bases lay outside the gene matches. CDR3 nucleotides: TGTGCCAGCAGCTTGGCCCTGACAGGGGGTCCTGAAAAACTGTTTTTT. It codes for CASSLALTGGPEKLFF.

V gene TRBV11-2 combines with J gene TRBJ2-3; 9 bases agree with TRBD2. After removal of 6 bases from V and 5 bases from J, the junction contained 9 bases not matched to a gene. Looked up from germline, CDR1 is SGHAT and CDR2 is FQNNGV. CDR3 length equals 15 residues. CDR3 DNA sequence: TGTGCCAGCAGATATGGGACTAGCAGGATAGATACGCAGTATTTT. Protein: CASRYGTSRIDTQYF.

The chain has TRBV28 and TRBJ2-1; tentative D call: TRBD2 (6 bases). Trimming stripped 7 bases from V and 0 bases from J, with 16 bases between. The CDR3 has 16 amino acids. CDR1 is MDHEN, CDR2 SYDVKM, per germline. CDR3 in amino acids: CASTPGGADSYNEQFF. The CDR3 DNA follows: TGTGCCAGCACCCCAGGAGGGGCTGACTCCTACAATGAGCAGTTCTTC.

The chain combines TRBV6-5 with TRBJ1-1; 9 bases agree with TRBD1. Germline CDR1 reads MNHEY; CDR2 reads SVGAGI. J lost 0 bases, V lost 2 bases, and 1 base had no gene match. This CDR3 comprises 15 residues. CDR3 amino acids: CASSYTGGMNTEAFF. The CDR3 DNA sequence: TGTGCCAGCAGTTACACAGGGGGCATGAACACTGAAGCTTTCTTT.

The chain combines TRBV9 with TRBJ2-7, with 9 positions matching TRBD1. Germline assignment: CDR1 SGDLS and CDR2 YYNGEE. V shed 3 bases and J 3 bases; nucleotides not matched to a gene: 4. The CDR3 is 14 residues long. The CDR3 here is CASSETGQGYEQYF. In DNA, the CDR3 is TGTGCCAGCAGCGAGACGGGACAGGGCTACGAGCAGTACTTC.

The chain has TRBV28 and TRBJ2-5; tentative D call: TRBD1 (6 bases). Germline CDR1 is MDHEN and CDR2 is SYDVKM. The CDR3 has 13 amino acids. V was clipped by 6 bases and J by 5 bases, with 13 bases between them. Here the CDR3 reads CASSTRGPETQYF. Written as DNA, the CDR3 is TGTGCCAGCAGCACCAGGGGCCCGGAGACCCAGTACTTC.

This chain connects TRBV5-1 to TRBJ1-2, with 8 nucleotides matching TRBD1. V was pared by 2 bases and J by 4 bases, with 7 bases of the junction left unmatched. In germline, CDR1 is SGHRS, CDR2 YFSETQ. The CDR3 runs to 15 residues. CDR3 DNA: TGCGCCAGCAGCTTAGGACAGGGTGGTGGCTATGGCTACACCTTC. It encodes CASSLGQGGGYGYTF. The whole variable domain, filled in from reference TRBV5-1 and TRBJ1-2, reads KAGVTQTPRYLIKTRGQQVTLSCSPISGHRSVSWYQQTPGQGLQFLFEYFSETQRNKGNFPGRFSGRQFSNSRSEMNVSTLELGDSALYLCASSLGQGGGYGYTFGSGTRLTVV.

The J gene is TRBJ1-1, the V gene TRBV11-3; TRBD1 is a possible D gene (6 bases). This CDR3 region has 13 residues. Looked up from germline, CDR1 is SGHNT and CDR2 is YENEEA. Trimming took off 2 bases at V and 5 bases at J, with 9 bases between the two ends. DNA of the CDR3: TGTGCCAGCAGCTTATACAGGGATACTGAAGCTTTCTTT. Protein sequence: CASSLYRDTEAFF. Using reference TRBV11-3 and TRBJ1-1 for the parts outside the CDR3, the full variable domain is EAGVVQSPRYKIIEKKQPVAFWCNPISGHNTLYWYLQNLGQGPELLIRYENEEAVDDSQLPKDRFSAERLKGVDSTLKIQPAELGDSAVYLCASSLYRDTEAFFGQGTRLTVV.

This chain's CDR3 is CATSEPGLELEYF. In nucleotides, the CDR3 is TGTGCCACCAGTGAGCCCGGGTTGGAATTGGAGTATTTT. The chain is built from TRBV24-1 and TRBJ2-3; no reliable D call. With 4 bases removed from V and 13 bases from J, the gap between germline ends came to 17 bases. The CDR3 consists of 13 residues. Germline V gives CDR1 KGHDR, CDR2 SFDVKD.

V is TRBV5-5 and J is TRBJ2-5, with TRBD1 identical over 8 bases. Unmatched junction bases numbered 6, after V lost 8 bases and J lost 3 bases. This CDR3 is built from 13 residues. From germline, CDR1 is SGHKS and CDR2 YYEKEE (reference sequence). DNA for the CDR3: TGTGCCAGTAACAGGGGGAACGAAGAGACCCAGTACTTC. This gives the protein CASNRGNEETQYF.

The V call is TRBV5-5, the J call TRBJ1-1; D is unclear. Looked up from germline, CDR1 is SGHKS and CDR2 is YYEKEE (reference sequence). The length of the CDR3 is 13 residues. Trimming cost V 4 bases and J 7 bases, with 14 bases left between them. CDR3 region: CASSEDWRLEAFF. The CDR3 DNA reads TGTGCCAGCAGCGAGGATTGGAGACTTGAAGCTTTCTTT. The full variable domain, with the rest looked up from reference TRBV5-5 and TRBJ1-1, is DAGVTQSPTHLIKTRGQQVTLRCSPISGHKSVSWYQQVLGQGPQFIFQYYEKEERGRGNFPDRFSARQFPNYSSELNVNALLLGDSALYLCASSEDWRLEAFFGQGTRLTVV.

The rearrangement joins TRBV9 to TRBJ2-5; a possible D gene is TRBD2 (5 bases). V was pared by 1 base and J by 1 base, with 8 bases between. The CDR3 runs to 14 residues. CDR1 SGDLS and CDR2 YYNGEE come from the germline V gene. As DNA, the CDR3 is TGTGCCAGCAGCGTAACGGGGTTCCAAGAGACCCAGTACTTC. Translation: CASSVTGFQETQYF.

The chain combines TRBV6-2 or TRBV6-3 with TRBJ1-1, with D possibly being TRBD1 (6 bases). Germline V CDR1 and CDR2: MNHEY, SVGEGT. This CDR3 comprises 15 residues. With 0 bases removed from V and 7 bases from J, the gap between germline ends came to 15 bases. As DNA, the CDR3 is TGTGCCAGCAGTTACTCGGGGGGGCCGAGGGGTGAAGCTTTCTTT. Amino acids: CASSYSGGPRGEAFF.

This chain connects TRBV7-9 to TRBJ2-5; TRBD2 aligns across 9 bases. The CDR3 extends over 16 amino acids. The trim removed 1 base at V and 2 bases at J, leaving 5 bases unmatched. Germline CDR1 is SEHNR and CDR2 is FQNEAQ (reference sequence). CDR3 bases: TGTGCCAGCAGCTTAGATATAGCGGGGGTACAAGAGACCCAGTACTTC. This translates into CASSLDIAGVQETQYF. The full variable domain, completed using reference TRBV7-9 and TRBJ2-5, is DTGVSQNPRHKITKRGQNVTFRCDPISEHNRLYWYRQTLGQGPEFLTYFQNEAQLEKSRLLSDRFSAERPKGSFSTLEIQRTEQGDSAMYLCASSLDIAGVQETQYFGPGTRLLVL.